This T cell receptor (beta chain) is from a study of long-term antiretroviral therapy in people with HIV. Germline loops: CDR1 SGHKS, CDR2 YYEKEE (reference sequence). The length of the CDR3 is 18 residues. After removal of 5 bases from V and 8 bases from J, the junction contained 21 bases not matched to a gene. Samples were assayed with immunoSEQ v3.0 at survey level. The method was immunoSEQ multiplex PCR; TCRdb's version includes in-frame clones alone and lacks a portion of them. The sample has 26,000 or so clones, over 75% seen once; the top ten hold around 4.1%. Here the sequenced sample was unsorted PBMCs, taken 0.5 years after starting antiretroviral therapy. The TCR originated in a woman younger than 30 with HIV. The chain couples TRBV5-5 to TRBJ1-4; 7 bases map to TRBD1. In nucleotides, the CDR3 is TGTGCCAGCAGACAGAAGACAGGGCCCGAAACCCAACGGGAAAAACTGTTTTTT. Encoded protein: CASRQKTGPETQREKLFF.